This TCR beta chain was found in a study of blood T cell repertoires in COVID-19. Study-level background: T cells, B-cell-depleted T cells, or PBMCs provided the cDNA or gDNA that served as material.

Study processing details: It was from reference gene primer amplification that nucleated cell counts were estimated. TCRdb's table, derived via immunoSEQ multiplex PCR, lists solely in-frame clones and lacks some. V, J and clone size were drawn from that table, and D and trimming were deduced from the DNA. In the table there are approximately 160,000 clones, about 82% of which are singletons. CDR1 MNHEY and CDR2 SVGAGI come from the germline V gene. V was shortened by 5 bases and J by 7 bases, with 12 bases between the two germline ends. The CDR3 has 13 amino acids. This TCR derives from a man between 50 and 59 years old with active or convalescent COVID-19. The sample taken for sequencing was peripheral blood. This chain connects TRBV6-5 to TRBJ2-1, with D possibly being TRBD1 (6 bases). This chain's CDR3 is CASSPPGQNEQFF. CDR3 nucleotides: TGTGCCAGCAGTCCACCGGGACAAAATGAGCAGTTCTTC.